This T cell receptor beta chain came from a study of T-cell memory formation after mild COVID-19. Study-level points and caveats: Chiefly within CM and EM were the contracting CD4+ clones; CD8+ ones were within EMRA.

Germline CDR1 reads SQVTM; CDR2 reads ANQGSEA. V was clipped by 6 bases and J by 6 bases, with 11 bases between them. The CDR3 covers 12 residues. TCRdb re-called the 5' RACE reads through MiXCR, storing one row per CDR3 protein. The repertoire holds about 430,000 distinct CDR3 sequences, with around 17% as singletons. This clonotype occurred a few times. Its antigen is not identified. J is TRBJ2-2 and V is TRBV29-1; no reliable D call. This sequence was found in a man younger than 35 who had mild COVID-19 (a few samples of this study predate the infection). Cell type and time point are not known. Input material: PBMCs or a T cell subset sorted from them (not recorded which). CDR3 nucleotide sequence: TGCAGCGTCCCCGGGCACGCCGGGGAGCTGTTTTTT. Translating it yields CSVPGHAGELFF.